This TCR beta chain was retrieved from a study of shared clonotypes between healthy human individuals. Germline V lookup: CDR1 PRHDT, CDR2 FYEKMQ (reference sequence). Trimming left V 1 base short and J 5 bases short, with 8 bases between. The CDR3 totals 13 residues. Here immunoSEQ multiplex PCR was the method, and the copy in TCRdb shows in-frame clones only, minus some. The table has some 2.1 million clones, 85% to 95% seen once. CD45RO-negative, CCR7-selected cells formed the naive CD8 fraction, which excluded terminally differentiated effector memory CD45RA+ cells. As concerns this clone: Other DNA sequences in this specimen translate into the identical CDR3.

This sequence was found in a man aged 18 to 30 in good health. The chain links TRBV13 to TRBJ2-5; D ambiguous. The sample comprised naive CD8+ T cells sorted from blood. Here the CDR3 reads CASSLEGSETQYF. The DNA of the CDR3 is TGTGCCAGCAGCTTAGAGGGATCTGAGACCCAGTACTTC.